Detailed here is one T cell receptor (beta chain). What it binds is not known. The entry originates in a study of cytomegalovirus exposure and HLA in healthy donors. General observations from the study: 16,951 TCR beta sequences were associated with HLA alleles at 0.05 false discovery rate in a later analysis.

Looked up from germline, CDR1 is SNHLY and CDR2 is FYNNEI. Trimming removed 6 bases from V and 2 bases from J, with 11 bases in between. The CDR3 length is 13 residues. 13 Jbeta primers and 60 Vbeta primers were used for the PCR. Produced via immunoSEQ multiplex PCR; TCRdb's table is partial and in-frame only. Among over 150,000 clones, 80% were seen once, and the ten largest hold around a tenth. This sequence was found in a man aged 18 to 30 in good health and CMV-seropositive. Sequencing input: PBMCs. The V and J genes are TRBV2 and TRBJ2-7, with D perhaps TRBD1 (6 bases). This CDR3 reads CASRFGQTYEQYF. CDR3 in DNA: TGTGCCAGCAGGTTCGGACAGACCTACGAGCAGTACTTC.